This T cell receptor beta chain stems from a study of blood T cell repertoires in COVID-19. Overall study context: The samples span acute and convalescent COVID-19 from the United States, Italy and Spain. From T cells, B-cell-depleted T cells, or PBMCs came the material, which was cDNA or gDNA.

The germline V and J ends were trimmed by 4 bases and 1 base, with 13 bases remaining between them. The CDR3 extends over 15 amino acids. Germline CDR1 is KGHDR and CDR2 is SFDVKD. Assay used: immunoSEQ multiplex PCR; TCRdb lists only in-frame clones, some missing. The sample yields approximately 260,000 clones, roughly 90% seen once. Recruitment covered about two dozen US areas and drew participants whose ages spanned roughly 18 to 95 years. What the recovered Cohort 3 donors had was two negative PCRs, clearance, or symptom resolution. Input material: PBMCs or T cells enriched from blood (not recorded which). This TCR derives from a woman in her sixties who had recovered from COVID-19. The chain uses TRBV24-1 and TRBJ2-7; a possible D gene is TRBD1 (6 bases). This CDR3 is CATSDPLDRSYEQYF. In DNA form, the CDR3 reads TGTGCCACCAGTGACCCCCTTGACAGGTCCTACGAGCAGTACTTC.